These T cell receptor beta chains were read from a single sample in a study of blood T cell repertoires in COVID-19. This table comes from immunoSEQ multiplex PCR, and its TCRdb copy is limited to in-frame clones, with some not included. The table lists some 59,000 clones, roughly nine tenths of them singletons. Sequenced input: peripheral blood. The receptors were sampled from a man between 50 and 59 years old with acute or convalescent COVID-19. CDR3s include the opening cysteine and the closing phenylalanine or tryptophan. A D gene is named only where the DNA matches it firmly. Expanded clones are given a class, and other clones once, few, many or no size at all.

TRBV24-1,TRBJ2-7,.,.,CATRAGTPYEQYF,TGTGCCACCAGGGCCGGGACACCTTACGAGCAGTACTTC
TRBV21-1,TRBJ1-5,.,.,CASSKVTGLWLGQPQHF,TGTGCCAGCAGCAAAGTGACCGGGTTATGGCTTGGTCAGCCCCAGCATTTT
TRBV7-9,TRBJ1-1,TRBD1,.,CASSPSPGQGGEAFF,TGTGCCAGCAGCCCTAGTCCGGGACAGGGGGGGGAAGCTTTCTTT
TRBV4-1,TRBJ2-1,TRBD1,.,CASSPGQGYSYNEQFF,TGCGCCAGCAGCCCAGGACAGGGCTACTCCTACAATGAGCAGTTCTTC
TRBV6-5,TRBJ2-1,TRBD2,.,CASSYEAGVGEQFF,TGTGCCAGCAGTTACGAGGCGGGAGTCGGTGAGCAGTTCTTC
TRBV23-1,TRBJ2-7,TRBD1,.,CASSLRGQTPYEQYF,TGCGCCAGCAGTCTCAGGGGACAGACTCCCTACGAGCAGTACTTC
TRBV2,TRBJ1-2,.,.,CASSEGSGYGYTF,TGTGCCAGCAGTGAAGGTTCGGGCTATGGCTACACCTTC
TRBV18,TRBJ2-5,.,.,CASAGKETQYF,TGTGCCAGCGCCGGGAAAGAGACCCAGTACTTC
TRBV3-1/TRBV3-2,TRBJ2-7,.,few,CASSYSHGSTYEQYF,TGTGCCAGCAGCTATAGCCACGGGAGTACCTACGAGCAGTACTTC
TRBV5-5,TRBJ2-5,.,.,CASSVNQETQYF,TGTGCCAGCAGCGTCAACCAAGAGACCCAGTACTTC
TRBV4-3,TRBJ2-1,TRBD2,.,CASSQDSVAGVPNEQFF,TGCGCCAGCAGCCAAGATTCAGTAGCGGGAGTTCCCAATGAGCAGTTCTTC
TRBV11-3,TRBJ2-7,.,.,CASSFSNSYEQYF,TGTGCCAGCAGCTTTTCTAACTCCTACGAGCAGTACTTC
TRBV28,TRBJ1-6,.,.,CASTTGGGANNSPLHF,TGTGCCAGCACCACGGGAGGGGGTGCCAATAATTCACCCCTCCACTTT
TRBV25-1,TRBJ1-2,.,.,CASSEPRGSGYTF,TGTGCCAGCAGTGAACCGCGAGGGTCGGGCTACACCTTC
TRBV11-3,TRBJ1-1,.,.,CASSLDLPGDAFF,TGTGCCAGCAGCTTAGACCTCCCAGGGGACGCTTTCTTT
TRBV19,TRBJ2-7,.,.,CASSIGGGAGDEQYF,TGTGCCAGTAGTATAGGTGGCGGGGCTGGCGACGAGCAGTACTTC
TRBV15,TRBJ1-2,.,.,CATSSRASYGNGYTF,TGTGCCACCAGCAGTCGGGCCTCTTACGGGAATGGCTACACCTTC
TRBV27,TRBJ1-1,.,.,CASSFHRERGEAFF,TGTGCCAGCAGTTTCCACAGGGAACGCGGTGAAGCTTTCTTT
TRBV9,TRBJ1-4,.,.,CATSRWGTANEKLFF,TGTGCCACTAGTAGGTGGGGCACAGCTAATGAAAAACTGTTTTTT
TRBV25-1,TRBJ1-6,.,.,CASSDSGAGRNSPLHF,TGTGCCAGCAGTGACAGTGGGGCAGGGCGGAATTCACCCCTCCACTTT
TRBV10-3,TRBJ2-5,TRBD2,.,CAISPSGGQETQYF,TGTGCCATCAGCCCTAGCGGAGGCCAAGAGACCCAGTACTTC
TRBV3-1/TRBV3-2,TRBJ2-5,.,.,CASSQDRRGAEETQYF,TGTGCCAGCAGCCAAGATCGGAGAGGAGCGGAAGAGACCCAGTACTTC
TRBV11-2,TRBJ1-2,TRBD1,few,CASSPSPTGNYGYTF,TGTGCCAGCAGCCCCTCCCCGACAGGGAACTATGGCTACACCTTC
TRBV5-4,TRBJ1-6,TRBD1,few,CASTFGDRGSPLHF,TGTGCCAGCACATTCGGGGACAGAGGATCACCCCTCCACTTT
TRBV6-6,TRBJ1-5,.,.,CASSNQGTAPLPGHF,TGTGCCAGCAGTAACCAGGGGACGGCCCCTCTCCCTGGTCATTTT
TRBV19,TRBJ2-5,.,.,CASSVRRGTQYF,TGTGCCAGTTCTGTCCGTAGGGGGACCCAGTACTTC